The next 12 T cell receptor beta chains were all read from a single sample in a study of blood T cell repertoires in COVID-19. TCRdb keeps only in-frame clones here, not all; method: immunoSEQ multiplex PCR. Seen here are approximately 390,000 clones, around nine tenths observed once, and the top ten hold about a tenth. The sample comprised PBMCs or T cells enriched from blood (not recorded which). The receptors shown here come from a woman between 50 and 59 years old who had recovered from COVID-19.

The gene calls are TRBV30 and TRBJ2-7, with 10 bases fitting TRBD2. Germline V gene lookup returns CDR1 GTSNPN and CDR2 SVGIG (reference sequence). The V and J ends lost 5 bases and 9 bases, in that order; junction bases with no gene match: 13. This CDR3 region has 14 residues. The CDR3 nucleotides are TGTGCCTGGTCCTCGGGACTAGCGATTAGTCGGCAGTACTTC. Translated: CAWSSGLAISRQYF.

The chain couples TRBV4-2 to TRBJ1-2; D is unclear. Germline CDR1 is LGHNA and CDR2 is YNFKEQ. Deletions cut 4 bases from V and 4 bases from J, with 16 bases between. The CDR3 spans 15 residues. CDR3 loop: CASSPLRGDGYGYTF. CDR3 DNA sequence: TGTGCCAGCAGCCCCCTTCGGGGAGATGGCTATGGCTACACCTTC.

The rearrangement links TRBV30 to TRBJ2-7, with 9 bases matching TRBD1. Germline V lookup: CDR1 GTSNPN, CDR2 SVGIG (reference sequence). Trimming took 2 bases from V and 2 from J; bases not matched to a gene: 4. This CDR3 is 14 amino acids long. CDR3 protein: CAWSWGTGPYEQYF. CDR3 DNA: TGTGCCTGGAGTTGGGGGACAGGGCCCTACGAGCAGTACTTC.

This clone was detected once. V usage is TRBV7-2 and J usage is TRBJ1-3, with 11 bases matching TRBD1. This CDR3 has 16 amino acids. Losses at the gene ends were 5 bases for V and 4 bases for J; bases not matched to a gene: 7. CDR1 is SGHTA and CDR2 is FQGNSA in the germline V gene. Here the CDR3 reads CASSNLDRGPGNTIYF. Written as DNA, the CDR3 is TGTGCCAGCAGCAACCTGGACAGGGGGCCGGGAAACACCATATATTTT.

The chain links TRBV7-2 to TRBJ1-3; 9 bases agree with TRBD1. The ends lost 5 bases at V and 0 bases at J; junction bases unmatched: 5. CDR1 and CDR2 (germline): SGHTA, FQGNSA. This CDR3 contains 16 residues. DNA of the CDR3: TGTGCCAGCAGCCCCGGACAGGGGACCTCTGGAAACACCATATATTTT. It codes for CASSPGQGTSGNTIYF.

The V call is TRBV5-1, the J call TRBJ2-2, with 12 positions matching TRBD1. Losses at the gene ends were 4 bases for V and 6 bases for J; bases not matched to a gene: 7. This CDR3 has 16 residues. CDR1 is SGHRS and CDR2 is YFSETQ in the germline V gene. The CDR3: CASSREGQGASGELFF. CDR3 DNA: TGCGCCAGCAGCCGCGAGGGACAGGGGGCGTCCGGGGAGCTGTTTTTT.

The gene calls are TRBV6-5 and TRBJ1-2; 7 nucleotides agree with TRBD1. From germline, CDR1 is MNHEY and CDR2 SVGAGI. The CDR3 totals 15 residues. V lost 8 bases and J lost 0; bases outside the gene matches: 9. CDR3 nucleotide sequence: TGTGCCAGCCAGAGAGGGGGCGCGGCTAACTATGGCTACACCTTC. It specifies CASQRGGAANYGYTF.

V is TRBV5-1 and J is TRBJ1-4, with 8 bases identical to TRBD1. Losses at the gene ends were 7 bases for V and 7 bases for J; bases not matched to a gene: 9. CDR3 length: 14 residues. Germline CDR1 SGHRS, CDR2 YFSETQ. As DNA, the CDR3 is TGCGCCAGCGAACGGACAGGGTCGGGTGAAAAACTGTTTTTT. It encodes CASERTGSGEKLFF.

CDR3 sequence (DNA): TGTGCCAGCAGTGAGGTGGGGCCCAGCCGACATAAGGGAGAGACCCAGTACTTC. It translates to CASSEVGPSRHKGETQYF. The gene calls are TRBV2 and TRBJ2-5, with D perhaps TRBD1 (5 bases). CDR3 length: 18 amino acids. V lost 3 bases to trimming and J lost 4 bases, with 24 bases between them. The germline V gene encodes CDR1 SNHLY and CDR2 FYNNEI.

The chain uses TRBV6-5 and TRBJ2-2; weak D call: TRBD2 (5 bases). This CDR3 is built from 15 residues. CDR1 MNHEY and CDR2 SVGAGI come from the germline V gene. V lost 4 bases and J lost 2, with 11 bases in between. CDR3 residues: CASSLDYLNTGELFF. Here the CDR3 DNA reads TGTGCCAGCAGTTTAGACTATCTAAACACCGGGGAGCTGTTTTTT.

This chain uses TRBV27 with TRBJ2-7; 9 nucleotides agree with TRBD2. There are 15 residues in the CDR3. Germline V gene lookup returns CDR1 MNHEY and CDR2 SMNVEV (reference sequence). Losses at the gene ends were 1 base for V and 6 bases for J; bases not matched to a gene: 7. In nucleotides, the CDR3 is TGTGCCAGCAGTTTATTGGGCGGGGGGGCCAGCGAGCAGTACTTC. Translated: CASSLLGGGASEQYF.

The chain carries TRBV19 and TRBJ1-1; D may be TRBD1 (6 bases). CDR1 and CDR2 (germline): LNHDA, SQIVND (reference sequence). This CDR3 contains 13 residues. V was pared by 10 bases and J by 2 bases, with 14 bases between. Here the CDR3 DNA reads TGTGCCATCTCGGACAGATCCAACACTGAAGCTTTCTTT. Its translation is CAISDRSNTEAFF.